This T cell receptor beta chain was retrieved from a study of T cells expressing NK-cell markers. From its re-call of the 5' RACE reads, TCRdb lists each CDR3 protein once, without DNA. The table for this sample gives approximately 380,000 distinct CDR3 sequences. This clonotype originated in a man aged 18-69 years in good health. Sequences were obtained from blood T cells: a sorted CD56 or NKG2C T cell subset, CD4+ or CD8+ T cells, or bulk PBMC T cells (not recorded which).

The CDR3 loop reads CASSLTGQGDYGYTF. The chain couples TRBV7-8 to TRBJ1-2; TCRdb names TRBD1, which stays unverified in the absence of DNA. The germline V gene has CDR1 SGHVS and CDR2 FQNEAQ. CDR3 length equals 15 residues.